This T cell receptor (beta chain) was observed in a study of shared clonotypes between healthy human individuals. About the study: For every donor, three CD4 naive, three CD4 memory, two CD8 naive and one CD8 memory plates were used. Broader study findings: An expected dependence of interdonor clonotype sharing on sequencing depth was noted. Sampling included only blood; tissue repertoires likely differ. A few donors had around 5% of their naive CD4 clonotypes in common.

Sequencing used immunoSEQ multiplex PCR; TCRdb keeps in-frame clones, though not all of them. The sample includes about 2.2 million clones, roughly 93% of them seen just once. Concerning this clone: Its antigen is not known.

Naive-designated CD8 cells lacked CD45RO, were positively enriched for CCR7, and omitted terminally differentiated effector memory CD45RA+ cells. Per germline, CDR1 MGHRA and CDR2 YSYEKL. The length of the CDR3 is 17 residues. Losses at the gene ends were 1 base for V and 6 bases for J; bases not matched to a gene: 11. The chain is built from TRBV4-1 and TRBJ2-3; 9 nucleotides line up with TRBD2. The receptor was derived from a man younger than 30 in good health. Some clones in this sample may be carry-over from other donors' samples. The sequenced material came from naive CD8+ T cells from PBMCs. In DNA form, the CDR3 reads TGCGCCAGCAGCCAAGTAGGAGCGGGAGGAGCATGGGATACGCAGTATTTT. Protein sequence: CASSQVGAGGAWDTQYF.